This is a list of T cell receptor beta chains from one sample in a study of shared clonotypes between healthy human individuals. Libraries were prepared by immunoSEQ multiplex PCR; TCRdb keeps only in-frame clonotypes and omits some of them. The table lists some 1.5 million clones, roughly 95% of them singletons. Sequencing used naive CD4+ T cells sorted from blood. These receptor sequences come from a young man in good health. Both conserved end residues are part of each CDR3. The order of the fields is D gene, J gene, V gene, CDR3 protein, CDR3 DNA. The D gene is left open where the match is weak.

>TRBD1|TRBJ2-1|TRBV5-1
CASSSRDRGYNEQFF
TGCGCCAGCAGCTCCCGGGACAGGGGCTACAATGAGCAGTTCTTC
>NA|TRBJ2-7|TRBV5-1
CASSLDRSVYEQYF
TGCGCCAGCAGCTTGGACAGGTCTGTCTACGAGCAGTACTTC
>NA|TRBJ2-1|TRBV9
CASSVVGTKEQFF
TGTGCCAGCAGCGTAGTTGGGACAAAGGAGCAGTTCTTC
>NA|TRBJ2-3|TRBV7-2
CASSQEGVSQYF
TGTGCCAGCAGCCAAGAGGGGGTGTCGCAGTATTTT
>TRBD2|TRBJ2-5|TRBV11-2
CASSLGRTSGSEYQETQYF
TGTGCCAGCAGCTTAGGGCGGACTAGCGGGAGTGAGTACCAAGAGACCCAGTACTTC
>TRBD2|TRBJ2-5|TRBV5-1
CASSRDYGETQYF
TGCGCCAGCAGTCGGGACTACGGAGAGACCCAGTACTTC
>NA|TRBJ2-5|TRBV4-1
CASRLAVGGIQETQYF
TGCGCCAGCAGGCTCGCCGTGGGGGGAATCCAAGAGACCCAGTACTTC
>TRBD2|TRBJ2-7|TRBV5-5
CASSPLLAGGRTYEQYF
TGTGCCAGCAGCCCGTTACTAGCGGGAGGTCGGACCTACGAGCAGTACTTC
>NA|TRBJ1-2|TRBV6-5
CATRTSYGYTF
TGTGCCACCCGGACCAGCTATGGCTACACCTTC
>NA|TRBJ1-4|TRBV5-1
CASSQTLGPGGDSEKLFF
TGCGCCAGCAGCCAAACTTTAGGACCCGGCGGGGATAGTGAAAAACTGTTTTTT